This T cell receptor beta chain is drawn from a study of Tregs in tolerant kidney transplant recipients. The study's findings and limits: Tregs expanded with activated donor B cells seemed most donor-specific. Few patients were studied, so findings need validation in larger groups.

Remarks on this clone: Its target is unknown.

The length of the CDR3 is 16 residues. Germline V gene sequence: CDR1 SGHNT, CDR2 YYREEE (reference sequence). The V end was cut by 1 base, the J end by 4 bases, with 17 bases between. Unstimulated Tregs (CD4+CD25+CD127-) and CD4+CD25- non-Tregs were sorted from PBMCs. Libraries were prepared by immunoSEQ multiplex PCR; TCRdb keeps only in-frame clonotypes and omits some of them. Here the sample spans 70,000 to 95,000 clones, around 90% being singletons. J is TRBJ2-5 and V is TRBV5-4; perhaps TRBD1 as D (5 bases). This receptor was taken from a human donor who received a combined kidney and bone marrow transplant. The sequencing here drew on Tregs from blood, taken before the transplant. The CDR3 is CASSLTKGMGRETQYF. CDR3 sequence (DNA): TGTGCCAGCAGCTTGACAAAGGGGATGGGCCGAGAGACCCAGTACTTC.